Following are 31 T cell receptor beta chains from one sample sequenced in a study of blood T cell repertoires in COVID-19. Some clones are missing from TCRdb's copy, which holds only in-frame ones; the method was immunoSEQ multiplex PCR. The repertoire holds about 76,000 clones, with roughly 70% as singletons. The sample consisted of peripheral blood. These receptors all come from a man aged 65-85 years with acute or convalescent COVID-19.

The chain employs TRBV10-3 and TRBJ2-1, with 7 bases fitting TRBD2. Per germline, CDR1 ENHRY and CDR2 SYGVKD. Unmatched junction bases numbered 3, after V lost 0 bases and J lost 4 bases. This CDR3 has 15 residues. The CDR3 coding sequence is TGTGCCATCAGTGAGTCGGGGGAGGGGTACAATGAGCAGTTCTTC. This codes for CAISESGEGYNEQFF.

This clone showed up just a few times. The gene calls are TRBV24-1 and TRBJ1-4; possible D gene TRBD1, 5 bases. Deletions cut 3 bases from V and 7 bases from J, with 8 bases between. Per germline, CDR1 KGHDR and CDR2 SFDVKD. There are 13 residues in the CDR3. CDR3: CATSDQGGEKLFF. The CDR3 DNA sequence: TGTGCCACCAGTGATCAGGGAGGTGAAAAACTGTTTTTT.

The CDR3 nucleotides are TGTGCCAGCACCCCGGACAGAAGATACGAGCAGTACTTC. Translation gives CASTPDRRYEQYF. The chain uses TRBV11-1 and TRBJ2-7; possibly TRBD1 for D (6 bases). Looked up from germline, CDR1 is SGHAT and CDR2 is FQDESV (reference sequence). V lost 7 bases, J lost 4 bases, and 14 bases lay in between. The CDR3 is made up of 13 amino acids. The full variable domain, completed using reference TRBV11-1 and TRBJ2-7, is EAEVAQSPRYKITEKSQAVAFWCDPISGHATLYWYRQILGQGPELLVQFQDESVVDDSQLPKDRFSAERLKGVDSTLKIQPAELGDSAMYLCASTPDRRYEQYFGPGTRLTVT.

The chain has TRBV29-1 and TRBJ2-7; 7 nucleotides line up with TRBD1. Germline loops: CDR1 SQVTM, CDR2 ANQGSEA. J gave up 2 bases and V 3 bases, and 7 bases lay outside the gene matches. The CDR3 loop spans 14 amino acids. CDR3 coding DNA: TGCAGCGTTGATGGAGACAGGGACCCCTACGAGCAGTACTTC. It specifies CSVDGDRDPYEQYF.

Comments on this clone: A junction boundary mismatches the germline segment, possibly from a read error. The V call is TRBV6-9, the J call TRBJ2-3; TRBD1 matches 7 bases. Germline CDR1 is MNHGY and CDR2 is SVAAGI. The CDR3 is 15 amino acids. The CDR3 protein is CASSYAGTVRDTQYF. CDR3 in DNA: TGTGCTAGCAGTTACGCCGGGACAGTAAGAGATACGCAGTATTTT.

This clone was counted once. This chain connects TRBV3-1 (or the pseudogene TRBV3-2) to TRBJ2-1; 7 bases map to TRBD2. Unmatched junction bases numbered 16, after V lost 2 bases and J lost 3 bases. From germline, CDR1 is LGHDT and CDR2 YNNKEL (reference sequence). This CDR3 region has 19 residues. CDR3 DNA: TGTGCCAGCAGCCAACTCTTCCTTCGGACTAGTACTGGCTACAATGAGCAGTTCTTC. This codes for CASSQLFLRTSTGYNEQFF.

The chain couples TRBV19 to TRBJ2-2; D not resolved. The CDR3 has 14 amino acids. CDR1 is LNHDA and CDR2 is SQIVND in the germline V gene (reference sequence). V was shortened by 0 bases and J by 13 bases, with 15 bases between the two germline ends. The chain's CDR3 is CASSIDLLPGWLFF. In DNA form, the CDR3 reads TGTGCCAGTAGTATAGATCTACTACCCGGATGGCTGTTTTTT.

In DNA, the CDR3 is TGTGCCAGCAGCGCTAGGGAGTACCAAGAGACCCAGTACTTC. Translating it yields CASSAREYQETQYF. This rearrangement joins TRBV7-2 to TRBJ2-5; the D gene is possibly TRBD2 (5 bases). Trimming cost V 5 bases and J 0 bases, with 10 bases left between them. CDR1 and CDR2 from the germline V gene are SGHTA and FQGNSA. The CDR3 consists of 14 residues.

At least ten counts were recorded for this clone. The gene calls are TRBV18 and TRBJ2-7; weak D call: TRBD1 (6 bases). CDR3 length: 15 residues. Germline assignment: CDR1 KGHSH and CDR2 LQKENI. The V end was cut by 0 bases, the J end by 2 bases, with 11 bases between. This CDR3 reads CASSPPAGAAYEQYF. The CDR3 bases are TGTGCCAGCTCACCACCGGCAGGGGCCGCCTACGAGCAGTACTTC.

This clone was counted once. At one end, the junction sequence differs from germline, possibly due to a read error. The chain recombines TRBV27 with TRBJ2-5; D possibly corresponds to TRBD2 (6 bases). The CDR3 sequence is 14 residues long. Germline-derived CDR1 and CDR2 are MNHEY and SMNVEV (reference sequence). Here the CDR3 reads CASSSILGGSLPHF. The CDR3 region has the DNA TGTGCCAGCAGTTCGATTCTGGGGGGATCTCTCCCCCACTTC.

This clone came up a few times. The rearrangement links TRBV4-1 to TRBJ2-7; D is uncertain. V dropped 1 base and J dropped 0 bases, with 4 bases sitting between them. Germline CDR1 MGHRA, CDR2 YSYEKL. This CDR3 is built from 13 residues. The CDR3 sequence is CASSQVSSYEQYF. In DNA, the CDR3 is TGCGCCAGCAGCCAAGTTAGCTCCTACGAGCAGTACTTC.

This clone was detected only a few times. The chain employs TRBV5-1 and TRBJ2-5, with TRBD2 matching over 14 bases. In germline, CDR1 is SGHRS, CDR2 YFSETQ. There are 16 residues in the CDR3. Trimming removed 4 bases from V and 4 bases from J; junction bases left unmatched: 6. CDR3 protein: CASSIGTSGRGETQYF. The DNA of the CDR3 is TGCGCCAGCAGCATCGGGACTAGCGGGAGAGGAGAGACCCAGTACTTC.

The genes are TRBV28 and TRBJ1-5; D not certain. This CDR3 is built from 16 residues. Germline CDR1 is MDHEN and CDR2 is SYDVKM. The V end was cut by 5 bases, the J end by 0 bases, with 14 bases between. CDR3 in DNA: TGTGCCAGCAGTCCTCCGGGATCAATTAGCAATCAGCCCCAGCATTTT. As protein: CASSPPGSISNQPQHF.

This clone has more than one count but fewer than ten. The V gene is TRBV28, the J gene TRBJ1-4; 8 bases fit TRBD1. Germline trimming cut 5 bases from V and 8 bases from J; bases unmatched to any gene: 7. Germline-derived CDR1 and CDR2 are MDHEN and SYDVKM. The CDR3 is 14 residues long. The CDR3 loop reads CASSLSGGSEKLFF. The CDR3 DNA reads TGTGCCAGCAGTCTCTCAGGGGGCTCAGAAAAACTGTTTTTT.

The J gene is TRBJ1-5, the V gene TRBV6-2 or TRBV6-3; no clear D. Trimming left V 3 bases short and J 4 bases short, with 10 bases between. Germline CDR1 and CDR2: MNHEY and SVGEGT. The CDR3 length is 14 residues. This CDR3 is CASSYYSGNQPQHF. CDR3 DNA: TGTGCCAGCAGTTATTATTCGGGGAATCAGCCCCAGCATTTT.

In its sample, this clone was seen many times. The rearrangement joins TRBV27 to TRBJ1-4; 7 nucleotides match TRBD1. Germline CDR1 reads MNHEY; CDR2 reads SMNVEV (reference sequence). The CDR3 extends over 15 amino acids. V gave up 3 bases and J gave up 0 bases; unmatched junction bases: 1. The DNA for the CDR3 is TGTGCCAGCAGTTTTCAGGGGGCAACTAATGAAAAACTGTTTTTT. Translation gives CASSFQGATNEKLFF.

Only a few counts were recorded for this clone. The V and J genes are TRBV4-2 and TRBJ2-1, with D possibly matching TRBD1 (5 bases). There are 15 residues in the CDR3. Germline assignment: CDR1 LGHNA and CDR2 YNFKEQ. V dropped 0 bases and J dropped 0 bases, with 6 bases sitting between them. This CDR3 is CASSQDRDSYNEQFF. The CDR3 nucleotides read TGTGCCAGCAGCCAAGACAGGGACTCCTACAATGAGCAGTTCTTC.

The chain couples TRBV28 to TRBJ2-7, with 9 bases identical to TRBD2. Germline CDR1 is MDHEN and CDR2 is SYDVKM. The CDR3 spans 14 residues. The V segment lost 6 bases and the J segment 3 bases; nucleotides outside the gene matches: 6. The DNA for the CDR3 is TGTGCCAGCAGCTCTAGCGGGGTCCTCTACGAGCAGTACTTC. This translates into CASSSSGVLYEQYF.

This chain joins TRBV9 and TRBJ1-5; tentatively, D is TRBD1 (5 bases). The CDR3 length is 18 residues. Germline V gives CDR1 SGDLS, CDR2 YYNGEE. V gave up 3 bases and J gave up 2 bases, with 21 bases separating them. CDR3 sequence: CASSDPGLWIVGNQPQHF. The DNA for the CDR3 is TGTGCCAGCAGCGACCCGGGACTTTGGATAGTGGGCAATCAGCCCCAGCATTTT. The full variable domain, completed using reference TRBV9 and TRBJ1-5, is DSGVTQTPKHLITATGQRVTLRCSPRSGDLSVYWYQQSLDQGLQFLIQYYNGEERAKGNILERFSAQQFPDLHSELNLSSLELGDSALYFCASSDPGLWIVGNQPQHFGDGTRLSIL.

The gene calls are TRBV28 and TRBJ1-5; 8 bases agree with TRBD1. The germline V gene has CDR1 MDHEN and CDR2 SYDVKM. The CDR3 is 19 residues long. J lost 2 bases, V lost 2 bases, and 14 bases had no gene match. CDR3 residues: CASSLPPPGQGRGNQPQHF. Written as DNA, the CDR3 is TGTGCCAGCAGTTTACCTCCCCCAGGACAGGGAAGGGGCAATCAGCCCCAGCATTTT. The full variable domain, in which reference TRBV28 and TRBJ1-5 provide the parts outside the CDR3, is DVKVTQSSRYLVKRTGEKVFLECVQDMDHENMFWYRQDPGLGLRLIYFSYDVKMKEKGDIPEGYSVSREKKERFSLILESASTNQTSMYLCASSLPPPGQGRGNQPQHFGDGTRLSIL.

The rearrangement joins TRBV6-6 to TRBJ2-2, with D tentatively TRBD1 (6 bases). Looked up from germline, CDR1 is MNHNY and CDR2 is SVGAGI (reference sequence). The CDR3 runs 13 residues. With 6 bases removed from V and 5 bases from J, the gap between germline ends came to 10 bases. The CDR3 bases are TGTGCCAGCAGATATACAGGGACCGGGGAGCTGTTTTTT. Protein product: CASRYTGTGELFF.

A single count supports this clone. The chain recombines TRBV5-1 with TRBJ2-3; 10 bases line up with TRBD1. The ends lost 4 bases at V and 5 bases at J; junction bases unmatched: 7. The CDR3 runs 15 residues. CDR1 and CDR2 from the germline V gene are SGHRS and YFSETQ. The CDR3 sequence: CASSTGQGVGDTQYF. Here the CDR3 DNA reads TGCGCCAGCAGCACTGGACAGGGGGTCGGAGATACGCAGTATTTT.

The chain combines TRBV4-1 with TRBJ1-4, with no clear D. V lost 7 bases and J lost 8, with 17 bases in between. From germline, CDR1 is MGHRA and CDR2 YSYEKL. The length of the CDR3 is 14 residues. The CDR3 sequence: CASTDTSQYEKLFF. The CDR3 bases are TGCGCCAGCACCGATACTAGCCAGTACGAAAAACTGTTTTTT.

The chain has TRBV20-1 and TRBJ1-5, with no clear D. V dropped 3 bases and J dropped 6 bases, with 6 bases sitting between them. The CDR3 length is 11 residues. Germline V gene sequence: CDR1 DFQATT, CDR2 SNEGSKA (reference sequence). The CDR3 protein is CSARVGQPQHF. In DNA form, the CDR3 reads TGCAGTGCTAGGGTCGGTCAGCCCCAGCATTTT.

The chain has TRBV28 and TRBJ1-6; 7 bases align to TRBD1. Germline V gene lookup returns CDR1 MDHEN and CDR2 SYDVKM. Trimming cost V 5 bases and J 9 bases; bases outside gene matches: 7. The CDR3 has 14 residues. The CDR3 loop reads CASSNRGRGSPLHF. CDR3 bases: TGTGCCAGCAGTAACAGGGGCCGGGGTTCACCCCTCCACTTT.

V usage is TRBV5-1 and J usage is TRBJ2-2; 9 bases are shared with TRBD1. The germline V gene encodes CDR1 SGHRS and CDR2 YFSETQ. The ends lost 4 bases at V and 6 bases at J; junction bases unmatched: 13. The CDR3 runs to 17 residues. The CDR3, as DNA: TGCGCCAGCAGCCTACCTTTACAGGGGGCGCTGGCCGGGGAGCTGTTTTTT. As protein: CASSLPLQGALAGELFF.

V gene TRBV19 combines with J gene TRBJ2-5; D remains ambiguous. V was cut by 2 bases and J by 5 bases, with 9 bases left in between. CDR1 and CDR2 from the germline V gene are LNHDA and SQIVND (reference sequence). This CDR3 is built from 13 residues. The CDR3 here is CASSILGSETQYF. CDR3 nucleotides: TGTGCCAGTAGTATACTAGGTTCGGAGACCCAGTACTTC. The full variable domain, completed using reference TRBV19 and TRBJ2-5, is DGGITQSPKYLFRKEGQNVTLSCEQNLNHDAMYWYRQDPGQGLRLIYYSQIVNDFQKGDIAEGYSVSREKKESFPLTVTSAQKNPTAFYLCASSILGSETQYFGPGTRLLVL.

The chain links TRBV19 to TRBJ2-6; the D gene is possibly TRBD2 (5 bases). The CDR3 has 17 residues. The ends were cut back, 5 bases at V and 0 bases at J, with 14 bases in the middle. Germline V gene lookup returns CDR1 LNHDA and CDR2 SQIVND (reference sequence). CDR3 nucleotide sequence: TGTGCCAGTAGTCGGGCGGGCGCCTCCTCTGGGGCCAACGTCCTGACTTTC. Its protein product is CASSRAGASSGANVLTF. Based on the CDR3 plus reference TRBV19 and TRBJ2-6, the full variable domain is DGGITQSPKYLFRKEGQNVTLSCEQNLNHDAMYWYRQDPGQGLRLIYYSQIVNDFQKGDIAEGYSVSREKKESFPLTVTSAQKNPTAFYLCASSRAGASSGANVLTFGAGSRLTVL.

The rearrangement uses TRBV7-9 and TRBJ2-5; 10 bases align to TRBD2. J gave up 5 bases and V 5 bases, and 17 bases lay outside the gene matches. The length of the CDR3 is 18 residues. CDR1 SEHNR and CDR2 FQNEAQ come from the germline V gene (reference sequence). DNA for the CDR3: TGTGCCAGCAGCCCCACAGGGAGCGGGAGGGCCGGTCGGGAGACCCAGTACTTC. It specifies CASSPTGSGRAGRETQYF.

CDR3 nucleotide sequence: TGTGCCAGCAGTTCCTACGGGACAGACTACACTGAAGCTTTCTTT. It specifies CASSSYGTDYTEAFF. The chain combines TRBV6-5 with TRBJ1-1, with TRBD1 matching 7 bases. From germline, CDR1 is MNHEY and CDR2 SVGAGI. CDR3 length equals 15 residues. V lost 4 bases and J lost 3; bases outside the gene matches: 8.

The chain joins TRBV5-8 to TRBJ2-2; 7 bases match TRBD1. The CDR3 totals 17 residues. The germline V gene has CDR1 SGHTS and CDR2 YDEGEE. The V and J ends lost 0 bases and 5 bases, in that order; junction bases with no gene match: 10. In DNA form, the CDR3 reads TGTGCCAGCAGCTTGGAGGGGGCAGGGGGAGCGACCGGGGAGCTGTTTTTT. Protein: CASSLEGAGGATGELFF.